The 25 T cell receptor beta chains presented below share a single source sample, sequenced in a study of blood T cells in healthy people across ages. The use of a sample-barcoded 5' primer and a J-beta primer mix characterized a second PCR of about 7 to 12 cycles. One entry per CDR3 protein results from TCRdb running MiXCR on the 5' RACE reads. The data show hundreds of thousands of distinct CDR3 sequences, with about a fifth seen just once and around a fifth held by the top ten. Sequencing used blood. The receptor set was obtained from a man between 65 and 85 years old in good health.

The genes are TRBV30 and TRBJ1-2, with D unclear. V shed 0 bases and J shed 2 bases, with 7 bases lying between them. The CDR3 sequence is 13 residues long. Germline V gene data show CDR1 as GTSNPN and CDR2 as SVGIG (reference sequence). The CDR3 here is CAWSVTGNYGYTF. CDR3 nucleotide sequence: TGTGCCTGGAGTGTAACCGGGAACTATGGCTACACCTTC.

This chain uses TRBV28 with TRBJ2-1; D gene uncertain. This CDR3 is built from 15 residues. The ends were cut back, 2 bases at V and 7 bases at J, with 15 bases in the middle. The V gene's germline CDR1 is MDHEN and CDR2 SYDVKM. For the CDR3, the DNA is TGTGCCAGCAGTTTAGCAGTTCTTAGGGCTAATGAGCAGTTCTTC. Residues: CASSLAVLRANEQFF.

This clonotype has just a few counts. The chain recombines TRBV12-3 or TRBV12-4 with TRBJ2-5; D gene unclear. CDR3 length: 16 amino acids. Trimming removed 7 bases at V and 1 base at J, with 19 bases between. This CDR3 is CASTYDPLPPQETQYF. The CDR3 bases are TGTGCCAGCACCTACGACCCATTGCCCCCCCAAGAGACCCAGTACTTC.

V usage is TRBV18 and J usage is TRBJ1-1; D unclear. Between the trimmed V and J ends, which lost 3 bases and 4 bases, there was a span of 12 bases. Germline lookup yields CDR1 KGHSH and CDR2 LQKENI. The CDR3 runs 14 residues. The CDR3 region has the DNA TGTGCCAGCTCACCGGCCGTAGCTGGCACTGAAGCTTTCTTT. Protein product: CASSPAVAGTEAFF.

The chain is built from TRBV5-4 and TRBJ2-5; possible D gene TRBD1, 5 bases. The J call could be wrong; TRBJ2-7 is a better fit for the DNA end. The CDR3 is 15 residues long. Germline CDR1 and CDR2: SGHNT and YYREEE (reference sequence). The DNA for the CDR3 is TGTGCCAGCAGCTTGGGTCGGCAGGGCGACAACGAGCAGTACTTC. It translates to CASSLGRQGDNEQYF.

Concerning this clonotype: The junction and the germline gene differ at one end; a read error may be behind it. The CDR3 DNA sequence: TGTGCCAGCAGCTTAGGGTCCGGCCGGTGGTACTTC. This translates into CASSLGSGRWYF. The chain joins TRBV7-2 to TRBJ2-1; D gene unclear. The CDR3 spans 12 residues. Germline V gives CDR1 SGHTA, CDR2 FQGNSA. The full variable domain, in which reference TRBV7-2 and TRBJ2-1 provide the parts outside the CDR3, is GAGVSQSPSNKVTEKGKDVELRCDPISGHTALYWYRQSLGQGLEFLIYFQGNSAPDKSGLPSDRFSAERTGGSVSTLTIQRTQQEDSAVYLCASSLGSGRWYFGPGTRLTVL.

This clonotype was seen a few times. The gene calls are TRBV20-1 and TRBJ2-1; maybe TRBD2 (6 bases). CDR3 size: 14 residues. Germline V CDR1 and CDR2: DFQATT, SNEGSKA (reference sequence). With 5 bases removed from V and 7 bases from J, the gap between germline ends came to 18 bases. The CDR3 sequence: CSAPSLGGGNEQFF. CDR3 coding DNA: TGCAGTGCTCCCTCATTGGGGGGAGGAAATGAGCAGTTCTTC.

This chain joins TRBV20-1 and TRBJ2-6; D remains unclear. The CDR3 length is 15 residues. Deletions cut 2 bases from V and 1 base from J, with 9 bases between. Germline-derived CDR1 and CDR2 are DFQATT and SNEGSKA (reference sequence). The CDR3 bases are TGCAGTGCTAGACCCTGGGGTTCTGGGGCCAACGTCCTGACTTTC. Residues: CSARPWGSGANVLTF.

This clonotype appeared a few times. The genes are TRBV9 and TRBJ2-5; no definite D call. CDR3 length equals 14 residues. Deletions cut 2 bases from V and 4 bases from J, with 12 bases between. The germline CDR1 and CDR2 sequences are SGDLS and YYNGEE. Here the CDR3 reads CASSVAGVLETQYF. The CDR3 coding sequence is TGTGCCAGCAGCGTCGCCGGAGTCCTAGAGACCCAGTACTTC.

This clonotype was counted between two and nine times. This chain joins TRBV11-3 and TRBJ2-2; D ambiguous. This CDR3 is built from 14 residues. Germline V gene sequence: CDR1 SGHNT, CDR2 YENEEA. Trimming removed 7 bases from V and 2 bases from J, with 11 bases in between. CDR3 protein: CASKNSENTGELFF. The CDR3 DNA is TGTGCCAGCAAGAATAGTGAAAACACCGGGGAGCTGTTTTTT.

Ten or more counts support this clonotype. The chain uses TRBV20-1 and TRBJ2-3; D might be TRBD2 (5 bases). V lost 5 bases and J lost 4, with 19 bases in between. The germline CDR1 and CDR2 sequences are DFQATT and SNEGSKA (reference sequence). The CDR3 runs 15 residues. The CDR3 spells CSAPKSGDPADTQYF. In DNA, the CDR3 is TGCAGTGCTCCCAAGAGCGGAGACCCCGCAGATACGCAGTATTTT.

CDR3 amino acids: CASSPGRKLEAFF. In DNA form, the CDR3 reads TGTGCCAGCAGCCCCGGACGGAAGCTTGAAGCTTTCTTT. The chain carries TRBV14 and TRBJ1-1, with unresolved D. V was trimmed by 4 bases and J by 7 bases, leaving 13 bases between them. The CDR3 length is 13 residues. Germline V CDR1 and CDR2: SGHDN, FVKESK.

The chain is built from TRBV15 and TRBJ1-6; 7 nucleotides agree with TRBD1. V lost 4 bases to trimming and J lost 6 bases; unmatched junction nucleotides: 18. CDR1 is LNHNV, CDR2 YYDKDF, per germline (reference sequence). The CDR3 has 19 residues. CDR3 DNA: TGTGCCACCAGCATAGAGCCCCCCGGGACAGCCTTCCCTAATTCACCCCTCCACTTT. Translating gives CATSIEPPGTAFPNSPLHF. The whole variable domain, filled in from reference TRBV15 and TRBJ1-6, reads DAMVIQNPRYQVTQFGKPVTLSCSQTLNHNVMYWYQQKSSQAPKLLFHYYDKDFNNEADTPDNFQSRRPNTSFCFLDIRSPGLGDTAMYLCATSIEPPGTAFPNSPLHFGNGTRLTVT.

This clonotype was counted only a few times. CDR3 sequence reads: CASSLDRVSYEQYV. For the CDR3, the DNA is TGTGCCAGCAGTTTGGACAGGGTTTCCTACGAGCAGTACGTC. V and J are TRBV6-1 and TRBJ2-7; 8 bases line up with TRBD1. V dropped 5 bases and J dropped 1; count of bases not matched to a gene: 4. Per germline, CDR1 MNHNS and CDR2 SASEGT. The CDR3 is 14 residues long.

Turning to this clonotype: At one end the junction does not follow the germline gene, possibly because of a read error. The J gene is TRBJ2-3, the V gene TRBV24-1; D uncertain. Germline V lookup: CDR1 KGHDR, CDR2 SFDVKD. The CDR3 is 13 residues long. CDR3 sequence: CATSVSLTDSQYF. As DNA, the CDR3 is TGTGCCACCAGTGTTTCCCTTACAGATTCGCAGTATTTT.

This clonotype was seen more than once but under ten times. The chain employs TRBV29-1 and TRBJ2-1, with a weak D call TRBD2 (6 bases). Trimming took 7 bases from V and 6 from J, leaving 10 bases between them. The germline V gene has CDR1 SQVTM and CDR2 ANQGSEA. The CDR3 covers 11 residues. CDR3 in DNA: TGCAGCGCTGGGCGGGGCAATGAGCAGTTCTTC. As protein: CSAGRGNEQFF.

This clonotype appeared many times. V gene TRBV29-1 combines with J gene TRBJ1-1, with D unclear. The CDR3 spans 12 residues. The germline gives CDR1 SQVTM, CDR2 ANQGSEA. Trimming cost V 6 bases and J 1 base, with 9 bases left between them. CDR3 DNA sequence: TGCAGCGTCGCTGCCGGGAACACTGAAGCTTTCTTT. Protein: CSVAAGNTEAFF.

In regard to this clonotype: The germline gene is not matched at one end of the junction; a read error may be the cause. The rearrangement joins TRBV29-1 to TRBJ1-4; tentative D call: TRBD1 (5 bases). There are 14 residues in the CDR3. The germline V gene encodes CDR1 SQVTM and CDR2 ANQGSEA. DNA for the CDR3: TGCAGCGTTGAAGGGGGAGGGGAGGGCGAAAAACTGCTTTTT. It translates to CSVEGGGEGEKLLF.

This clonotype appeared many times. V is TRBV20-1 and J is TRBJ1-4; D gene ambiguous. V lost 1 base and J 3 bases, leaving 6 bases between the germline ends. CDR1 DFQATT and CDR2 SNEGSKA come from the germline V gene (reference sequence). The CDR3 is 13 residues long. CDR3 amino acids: CSARGPSNEKLFF. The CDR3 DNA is TGCAGTGCTAGAGGCCCCTCTAATGAAAAACTGTTTTTT.

This chain's CDR3 is CASTDGLAGDHTDTQYF. Written as DNA, the CDR3 is TGTGCCAGCACCGACGGGCTAGCGGGAGATCACACAGATACGCAGTATTTT. The chain carries TRBV6-2 or TRBV6-3 and TRBJ2-3, with 10 bases that match TRBD2. Trimming removed 7 bases from V and 2 bases from J; junction bases left unmatched: 12. Germline CDR1 reads MNHEY; CDR2 reads SVGEGT. This CDR3 has 17 amino acids.

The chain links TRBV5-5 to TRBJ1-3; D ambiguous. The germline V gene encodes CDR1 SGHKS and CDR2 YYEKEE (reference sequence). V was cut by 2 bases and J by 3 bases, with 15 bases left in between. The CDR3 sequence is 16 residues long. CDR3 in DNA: TGTGCCAGCAGCTTTGCGGCTCAGTTGAATGGAAACACCATATATTTT. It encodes CASSFAAQLNGNTIYF. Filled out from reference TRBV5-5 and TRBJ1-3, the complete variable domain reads DAGVTQSPTHLIKTRGQQVTLRCSPISGHKSVSWYQQVLGQGPQFIFQYYEKEERGRGNFPDRFSARQFPNYSSELNVNALLLGDSALYLCASSFAAQLNGNTIYFGEGSWLTVV.

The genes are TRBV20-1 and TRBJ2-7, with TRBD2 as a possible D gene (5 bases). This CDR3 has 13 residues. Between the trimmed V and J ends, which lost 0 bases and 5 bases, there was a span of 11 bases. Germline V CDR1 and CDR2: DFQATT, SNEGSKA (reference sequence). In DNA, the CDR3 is TGCAGTGCTAGAGATACTAGTACGGACGAGCAGTACTTC. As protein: CSARDTSTDEQYF.

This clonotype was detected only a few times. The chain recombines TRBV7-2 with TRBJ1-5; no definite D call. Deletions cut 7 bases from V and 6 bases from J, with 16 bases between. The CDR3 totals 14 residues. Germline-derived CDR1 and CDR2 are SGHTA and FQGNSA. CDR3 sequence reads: CASNYEPGVQPQHF. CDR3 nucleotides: TGTGCCAGCAACTACGAACCCGGGGTTCAGCCCCAGCATTTT.

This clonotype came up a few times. CDR3 in amino acids: CASSDNSNSPLHF. In DNA form, the CDR3 reads TGCGCCAGCAGCGACAACAGCAATTCACCCCTCCACTTT. J is TRBJ1-6 and V is TRBV4-1; D gene unclear. Germline CDR1 MGHRA, CDR2 YSYEKL. The CDR3 is 13 amino acids. Deletions cut 5 bases from V and 7 bases from J, with 9 bases between.

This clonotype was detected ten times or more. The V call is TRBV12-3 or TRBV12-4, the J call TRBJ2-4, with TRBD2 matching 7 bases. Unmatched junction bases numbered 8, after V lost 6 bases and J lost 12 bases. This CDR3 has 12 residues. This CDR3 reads CASSPNRGSQYF. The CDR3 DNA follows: TGTGCCAGCAGCCCCAACCGCGGGAGTCAGTACTTC.